Included here is one T cell receptor (beta chain) sequence, with context. The data stem from a study of blood T cell repertoires in COVID-19. Germline V lookup: CDR1 MNHEY, CDR2 SVGAGI. Trimming took 6 bases from V and 7 from J; bases not matched to a gene: 8. The CDR3 loop spans 15 amino acids. The assay was immunoSEQ multiplex PCR, and TCRdb's table has in-frame clones only and misses some. The sample carries some 140,000 clones, 65% to 90% recorded once. The origin of this receptor is an older woman with COVID-19, enrolled during active disease. The gene calls are TRBV6-5 and TRBJ2-5, with 13 bases matching TRBD2. The sample consisted of peripheral blood. The CDR3 DNA sequence: TGTGCCAGCAGGGTCGGGACTAGCGGGGCAGGGACCCAGTACTTC. Translated: CASRVGTSGAGTQYF.